Reported below is one T cell receptor (beta chain). No antigen is known for it. Profiled with immunoSEQ multiplex PCR; TCRdb holds only in-frame clones, not every one. Of fewer than 75,000 clones in the sample, more than 75% were seen once. The data were taken from a study of PD-1 blockade in classical Hodgkin lymphoma. Trimming cost V 4 bases and J 6 bases; bases outside gene matches: 8. CDR1 SGHVS and CDR2 FNYEAQ come from the germline V gene. The CDR3 is 15 residues long. All the patients suffered relapse after autologous stem cell transplantation, and brentuximab vedotin exposure differed. Study-wide results and limits: Newly diagnosed patients reportedly had lower baseline TCR diversity than healthy donors. By C4D1, CD4+ diversity increased significantly, especially in complete responders. Sources of repertoire differences remain undefined, possibly disease activity or prior therapy.

This chain uses TRBV7-6 with TRBJ2-3; TRBD2 matches 9 bases. The source was peripheral blood mononuclear cells (PBMCs), collected before the second cycle of nivolumab. The receptor's source is a human donor with classical Hodgkin lymphoma. CDR3 in amino acids: CASSYSGGQGDTQYF. In DNA form, the CDR3 reads TGTGCCAGCAGCTACAGCGGGGGGCAGGGGGATACGCAGTATTTT.